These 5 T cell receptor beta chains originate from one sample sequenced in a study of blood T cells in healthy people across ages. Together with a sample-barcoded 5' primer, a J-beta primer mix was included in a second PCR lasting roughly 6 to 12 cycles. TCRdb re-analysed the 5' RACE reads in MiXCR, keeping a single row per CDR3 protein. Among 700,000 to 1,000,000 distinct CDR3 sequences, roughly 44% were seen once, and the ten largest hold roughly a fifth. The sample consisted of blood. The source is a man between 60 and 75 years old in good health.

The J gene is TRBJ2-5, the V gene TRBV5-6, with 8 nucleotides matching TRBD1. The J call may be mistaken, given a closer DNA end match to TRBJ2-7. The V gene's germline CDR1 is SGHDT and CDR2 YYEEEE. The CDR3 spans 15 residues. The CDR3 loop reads CASSGKGQATYEQYF. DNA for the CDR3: TGTGCCAGCAGCGGAAAGGGACAGGCGACCTACGAGCAGTACTTC.

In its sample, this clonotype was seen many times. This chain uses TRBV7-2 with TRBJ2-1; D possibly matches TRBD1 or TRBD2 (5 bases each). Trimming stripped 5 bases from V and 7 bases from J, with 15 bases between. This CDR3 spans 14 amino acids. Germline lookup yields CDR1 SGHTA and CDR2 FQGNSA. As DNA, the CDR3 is TGTGCCAGCAGCAACCGGGACGGATTAAATGAGCAGTTCTTC. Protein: CASSNRDGLNEQFF. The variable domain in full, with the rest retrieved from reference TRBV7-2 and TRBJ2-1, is GAGVSQSPSNKVTEKGKDVELRCDPISGHTALYWYRQSLGQGLEFLIYFQGNSAPDKSGLPSDRFSAERTGGSVSTLTIQRTQQEDSAVYLCASSNRDGLNEQFFGPGTRLTVL.

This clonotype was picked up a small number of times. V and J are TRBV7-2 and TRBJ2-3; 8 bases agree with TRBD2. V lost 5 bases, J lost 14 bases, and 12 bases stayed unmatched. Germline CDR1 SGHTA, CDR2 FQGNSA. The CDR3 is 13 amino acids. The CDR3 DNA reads TGTGCCAGCAGCACAAACCTGGAGACTAGCGCGTATTTT. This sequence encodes CASSTNLETSAYF.

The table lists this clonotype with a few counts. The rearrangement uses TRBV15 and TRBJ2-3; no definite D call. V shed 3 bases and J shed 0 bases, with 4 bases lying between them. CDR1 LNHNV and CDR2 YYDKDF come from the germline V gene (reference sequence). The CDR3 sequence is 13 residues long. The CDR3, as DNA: TGTGCCACCAGCAGCGGGAGCACAGATACGCAGTATTTT. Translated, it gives CATSSGSTDTQYF.

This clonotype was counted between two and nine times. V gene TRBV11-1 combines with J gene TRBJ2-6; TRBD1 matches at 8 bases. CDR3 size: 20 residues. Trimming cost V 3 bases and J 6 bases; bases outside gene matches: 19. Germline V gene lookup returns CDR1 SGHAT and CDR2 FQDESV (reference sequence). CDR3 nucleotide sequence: TGTGCCAGCAGCTTCACCCTCCCCGACAGGGGAGCTCGGCTGGCCAACGTCCTGACTTTC. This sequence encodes CASSFTLPDRGARLANVLTF.